These 2 T cell receptor beta chains share one sample of origin, sequenced in a study of T-cell reconstitution after alpha-beta-depleted transplantation in children. Unique molecular identifiers were used in preparing the TCRbeta library. TCRdb itself ran the PCR reads through MiXCR, one entry per CDR3 protein. The sample holds around 960,000 distinct CDR3 sequences, 25% to 35% seen once. The sequencing used PBMCs, mostly from graft donor cells, collected 360 days after TCRalphabeta/CD19-depleted stem cell transplant. These receptor sequences come from a boy under two years old who had a stem cell transplant for SCID, so the T cells may come from the graft donor.

This clonotype was counted between two and nine times. The rearrangement uses TRBV11-2 and TRBJ2-2, with 10 nucleotides matching TRBD2. The J segment lost 1 base and the V segment lost 0 bases, leaving 8 bases of the junction unmatched. The CDR3 loop spans 19 amino acids. Germline CDR1 and CDR2: SGHAT and FQNNGV. CDR3 sequence: CASSLEFIAGGKNTGELFF. CDR3 DNA: TGTGCCAGCAGCTTAGAGTTCATAGCGGGGGGCAAGAACACCGGGGAGCTGTTTTTT.

The genes are TRBV3-1 and TRBJ2-2, with D possibly called TRBD1 or TRBD2 (5 bases each). The germline V gene has CDR1 LGHDT and CDR2 YNNKEL (reference sequence). V lost 5 bases, J lost 6 bases, and 16 bases lay in between. The CDR3 consists of 15 residues. The CDR3, as DNA: TGTGCCAGCAGCTTACAAGGGACGACCGCCGGGGAGCTGTTTTTT. Amino acids: CASSLQGTTAGELFF.